This T cell receptor beta chain came from a study of shared clonotypes between healthy human individuals. Study conclusions and caveats: Naive CD4 clonotypes were shared across a handful of donors at 4.5% to 6%. Generation probabilities of non-shared clonotypes were lower (relative to those shared by all four donors).

This CDR3 has 14 residues. With 4 bases clipped from V and 5 bases from J, the junction kept 8 bases outside the gene matches. Germline values: CDR1 SGHAT, CDR2 FQNNGV. Assay used: immunoSEQ multiplex PCR; TCRdb lists only in-frame clones, some missing. Altogether some 1,400,000 clones are present, approximately 96% being singletons, with the ten largest covering roughly 1.2%. The table lists this clone with a count of one. The antigen is unknown. The donors, all of them Caucasian adults, lived in Nashville, Tennessee. CD45RA+ naive and CD45RA-negative memory subsets were separated from CD4+ cells. The sequenced sample consisted of naive CD4+ T cells sorted from blood. Subset denoted: CD45RA+ positively selected. This clonotype originated in a man aged 25-45 years in good health. This chain links TRBV11-2 with TRBJ2-7; 7 nucleotides agree with TRBD1. The CDR3 region is CASSSIRQGHEQYF. In DNA, the CDR3 is TGTGCCAGCAGCTCAATACGACAGGGACACGAGCAGTACTTC.